The present TCR beta chain was sequenced within a study of cytomegalovirus exposure and HLA in healthy donors. Background on the study: There were fewer than 500 genotyped donors. Of these, about 81% fell in the genetic ancestry cluster associated with self-reported Caucasian donors.

Study results and caveats: After further analysis at a later stage, 16,951 TCR beta sequences were associated with HLA alleles at 0.05 false discovery rate.

Each donor was nominally healthy when sampled (though unrecorded immune exposures were likely). On this clone: Its specificity is unknown. One end of the junction fails to match germline, which may point to a read error.

CDR3 length: 16 residues. From germline, CDR1 is SSHAT and CDR2 FNYEAQ (reference sequence). PCR amplification relied on 60 Vbeta primers (plus 13 Jbeta primers). Here immunoSEQ multiplex PCR was the method, and the copy in TCRdb shows in-frame clones only, minus some. The sample lists about 130,000 clones; about 80% were seen once. This receptor was taken from a woman aged 40-49 years in good health and CMV-seronegative. The sequencing input was PBMCs. The rearrangement uses TRBV7-7 and TRBJ2-1; no clear D gene. CDR3 residues: CASSLRLDPSYNEQFF. CDR3 bases: TGTGCTAGCAGCTTAAGGCTAGACCCCTCCTACAATGAGCAGTTCTTC.